These 20 T cell receptor beta chains originate from one sample sequenced in a study of control samples from healthy donors and cancer patients (dated by TCRdb to between 2020 and 2021). Library prep was done by the immunoSEQ multiplex PCR assay. Held by TCRdb, this immuneACCESS table contains in-frame sequences only and omits some clones. Under half of the omission traces to an unresolved V gene where checked; the cause of the rest is unknown. For this sample the table gives about 180,000 clones, of which 94% were detected only once. The ten largest clones represent 1.3% to 1.5% of the sample. The sample consisted of blood. The receptor set was obtained from a woman aged 18-29 years in good health.

DNA for the CDR3: TGTGCCAGCAGTTTAATGAGCTCTGGAAACACCATATATTTT. The encoded protein is CASSLMSSGNTIYF. The rearrangement links TRBV6-5 to TRBJ1-3; D call uncertain. The CDR3 consists of 14 residues. The V end was cut by 4 bases, the J end by 0 bases, with 7 bases between. Per germline, CDR1 MNHEY and CDR2 SVGAGI.

In this sample, this clone turned up once. The chain uses TRBV5-1 and TRBJ1-1, with D perhaps TRBD1 (5 bases). The V and J ends lost 7 bases and 4 bases respectively, with 14 bases between them. This CDR3 contains 13 residues. Per the germline V gene, CDR1 is SGHRS and CDR2 is YFSETQ. The CDR3: CASGEGVGTEAFF. The CDR3 coding sequence is TGCGCCAGCGGCGAAGGGGTGGGCACTGAAGCTTTCTTT.

This sequence joins TRBV5-1 and TRBJ2-7; tentatively, D is TRBD1 (5 bases). Germline V CDR1 and CDR2: SGHRS, YFSETQ. The CDR3 has 13 amino acids. Trimming cost V 2 bases and J 1 base, with 7 bases left between them. As DNA, the CDR3 is TGCGCCAGCAGCTTACAGGATTCCTACGAGCAGTACTTC. This sequence encodes CASSLQDSYEQYF.

The rearrangement links TRBV9 to TRBJ1-2, with TRBD1 matching over 12 bases. CDR1 and CDR2 from the germline V gene are SGDLS and YYNGEE. V lost 5 bases to trimming and J lost 8 bases; unmatched junction nucleotides: 16. The CDR3 totals 17 residues. CDR3 sequence: CASSHLGTGGSREGYTF. The CDR3 coding sequence is TGTGCCAGCAGTCACCTCGGGACAGGGGGCAGCAGAGAAGGCTACACCTTC.

The chain has TRBV13 and TRBJ2-7; 7 nucleotides line up with TRBD1. CDR1 and CDR2 from the germline V gene are PRHDT and FYEKMQ (reference sequence). J lost 3 bases, V lost 0 bases, and 2 bases had no gene match. CDR3 length equals 14 residues. The CDR3 DNA sequence: TGTGCCAGCAGCTTAGGACAGGGGCTCTACGAGCAGTACTTC. Protein product: CASSLGQGLYEQYF.

DNA for the CDR3: TGTGCCACCTCAGACAGGGTGGATTCACCCCTCCACTTT. Translation gives CATSDRVDSPLHF. V usage is TRBV19 and J usage is TRBJ1-6; 7 positions match TRBD1. The J segment lost 8 bases and the V segment lost 10 bases, leaving 8 bases of the junction unmatched. This CDR3 contains 13 residues. CDR1 LNHDA and CDR2 SQIVND come from the germline V gene (reference sequence). The whole variable domain, filled in from reference TRBV19 and TRBJ1-6, reads DGGITQSPKYLFRKEGQNVTLSCEQNLNHDAMYWYRQDPGQGLRLIYYSQIVNDFQKGDIAEGYSVSREKKESFPLTVTSAQKNPTAFYLCATSDRVDSPLHFGNGTRLTVT.

This clone was seen a single time. CDR3 in DNA: TGTGCCAGCAGCCACGACCTCAACACTGAAGCTTTCTTT. Amino acids: CASSHDLNTEAFF. The V call is TRBV6-2 or TRBV6-3, the J call TRBJ1-1; no clear D gene. The CDR3 is 13 residues long. The V end lost 6 bases, the J end lost 2 bases, and 10 bases lay between the germline ends. Germline V CDR1 and CDR2: MNHEY, SVGEGT.

The chain combines TRBV6-4 with TRBJ2-7; D remains ambiguous. The V gene's germline CDR1 is MRHNA and CDR2 SNTAGT. The CDR3 length is 18 residues. V gave up 2 bases and J gave up 3 bases, with 23 bases separating them. CDR3 amino acids: CASSDAYPRVRPFYEQYF. The CDR3 coding sequence is TGTGCCAGCAGTGACGCCTACCCTCGGGTCCGCCCCTTCTACGAGCAGTACTTC.

The chain has TRBV19 and TRBJ2-3; D possibly corresponds to TRBD1 (6 bases). Trimming cost V 6 bases and J 4 bases, with 17 bases left between them. The CDR3 is 15 amino acids. CDR1 is LNHDA, CDR2 SQIVND, per germline (reference sequence). The CDR3 region has the DNA TGTGCCAGTAGGACAGGACCGCAGGCCCCAGATACGCAGTATTTT. Translating gives CASRTGPQAPDTQYF.

The chain uses TRBV5-4 and TRBJ1-2, with D possibly TRBD1 on 6 matching bases. The CDR3 length is 13 residues. Per the germline V gene, CDR1 is SGHNT and CDR2 is YYREEE (reference sequence). The ends were cut back, 2 bases at V and 4 bases at J, with 9 bases in the middle. CDR3 amino acids: CASSLGGIYGYTF. As DNA, the CDR3 is TGTGCCAGCAGCTTAGGGGGTATCTATGGCTACACCTTC.

The chain recombines TRBV9 with TRBJ2-3, with D uncertain. Germline CDR1 is SGDLS and CDR2 is YYNGEE. Trimming cost V 0 bases and J 2 bases, with 4 bases left between them. This CDR3 spans 13 amino acids. The CDR3 reads CASSVDPTDTQYF. In nucleotides, the CDR3 is TGTGCCAGCAGCGTAGATCCCACAGATACGCAGTATTTT.

This chain joins TRBV29-1 and TRBJ1-2, with no clear D. Germline assignment: CDR1 SQVTM and CDR2 ANQGSEA. V shed 1 base and J shed 4 bases, with 19 bases lying between them. The CDR3 covers 16 residues. CDR3 nucleotides: TGCAGCGTTGAAGCTTCCCAGCTGCCCCACGGCTATGGCTACACCTTC. The encoded protein is CSVEASQLPHGYGYTF.

The chain is built from TRBV6-5 and TRBJ2-7; 7 bases map to TRBD1. CDR3 length: 12 amino acids. Germline CDR1 is MNHEY and CDR2 is SVGAGI. Trimming at V came to 6 bases and at J to 4 bases, leaving 3 bases not matched to a gene. DNA of the CDR3: TGTGCCAGCAGCCCGACAGGGTACGAGCAGTACTTC. It encodes CASSPTGYEQYF.

The chain is built from TRBV6-2 or TRBV6-3 and TRBJ2-1; D may be TRBD2 (5 bases). Per the germline V gene, CDR1 is MNHEY and CDR2 is SVGEGT. With 1 base removed from V and 2 bases from J, the gap between germline ends came to 12 bases. The CDR3 runs to 16 residues. The CDR3 sequence: CASSYLSGLAYNEQFF. The CDR3 bases are TGTGCCAGCAGTTACTTATCGGGGTTAGCCTACAATGAGCAGTTCTTC.

This clone was observed a handful of times. The genes are TRBV3-1 (or the pseudogene TRBV3-2) and TRBJ1-2, with 7 bases aligning to TRBD1. CDR1 and CDR2 from the germline V gene are LGHDT and YNNKEL (reference sequence). The CDR3 runs 16 residues. Losses at the gene ends were 8 bases for V and 3 bases for J; bases not matched to a gene: 15. The CDR3 loop reads CASGGPGRGRDYGYTF. The CDR3 DNA sequence: TGTGCCAGCGGAGGTCCGGGAAGGGGGCGAGACTATGGCTACACCTTC.

The chain has TRBV11-3 and TRBJ2-7; D is perhaps TRBD2 (6 bases). Trimming removed 6 bases from V and 1 base from J, with 10 bases in between. The CDR3 totals 13 residues. CDR1 is SGHNT, CDR2 YENEEA, per germline. The CDR3 bases are TGTGCCAGCAGGCGGGGAACTTCCTACGAGCAGTACTTC. It encodes CASRRGTSYEQYF. Filled out from reference TRBV11-3 and TRBJ2-7, the complete variable domain reads EAGVVQSPRYKIIEKKQPVAFWCNPISGHNTLYWYLQNLGQGPELLIRYENEEAVDDSQLPKDRFSAERLKGVDSTLKIQPAELGDSAVYLCASRRGTSYEQYFGPGTRLTVT.

The CDR3 DNA sequence: TGTGCCAGCAGCGCTAGGACAGGGGGAAACACCATATATTTT. Protein product: CASSARTGGNTIYF. The J gene is TRBJ1-3, the V gene TRBV7-2; 8 bases match TRBD1. Germline assignment: CDR1 SGHTA and CDR2 FQGNSA. The CDR3 is 14 amino acids. With V trimmed by 5 bases and J by 4 bases, 4 bases remained unmatched.

V usage is TRBV13 and J usage is TRBJ2-1, with 7 positions matching TRBD2. CDR3 size: 16 residues. The J segment lost 3 bases and the V segment lost 1 base, leaving 6 bases of the junction unmatched. The germline gives CDR1 PRHDT, CDR2 FYEKMQ (reference sequence). CDR3 region: CASSLEGLADYNEQFF. DNA for the CDR3: TGTGCCAGCAGCTTAGAAGGGCTAGCGGACTACAATGAGCAGTTCTTC.

The table lists this clone with a count of one. This chain uses TRBV19 with TRBJ1-2, with 7 bases that match TRBD1. V shed 1 base, J shed 5 bases, and the junction held 10 bases outside the gene matches. The CDR3 length is 16 residues. The V gene's germline CDR1 is LNHDA and CDR2 SQIVND (reference sequence). The CDR3 nucleotides read TGTGCCAGTAGTATAGCAAAGGACAGGAGGGGATATGGCTACACCTTC. Its protein is CASSIAKDRRGYGYTF.

The J gene is TRBJ1-3, the V gene TRBV15; TRBD1 might be the D (5 bases). The germline V gene encodes CDR1 LNHNV and CDR2 YYDKDF (reference sequence). Trimming pared 0 bases from V and 5 bases from J, leaving 14 bases between. CDR3 size: 16 residues. CDR3 sequence: CATSRDWGDVRNTIYF. The CDR3 DNA is TGTGCCACCAGCAGAGACTGGGGGGATGTGAGAAACACCATATATTTT.